The entry that follows covers one T cell receptor (beta chain) sequence. Its cognate antigen is unknown. These data come from a study of CD8+ T cells in alopecia areata. Regarding the study as a whole: Clonality exceeded that of normal scalp in lesional scalp, most notably in alopecia totalis/universalis. Many expanded lesional clones stayed in scalp and blood while on tofacitinib. Among the 100 top clones, expanded CD8+ clones, like scalp clonality, were significantly decreased by tofacitinib.

The treatment: oral pan-JAK inhibitor, 5-10 mg twice daily. cDNA reverse transcribed from extracted RNA served as the sequencing template. Libraries were prepared by immunoSEQ multiplex PCR; TCRdb keeps only in-frame clonotypes and omits some of them. The repertoire includes 190,000 or so clones, 55% to 70% of them detected once, and less than 3.5% sits in the top ten. Germline-derived CDR1 and CDR2 are SGHTA and FQGNSA. CDR3 length: 15 residues. With 4 bases removed from V and 8 bases from J, the gap between germline ends came to 15 bases. The sample in question was CD4+ T cells sorted from blood, obtained at week 4, from a patient treated with tofacitinib. The clonotype originates from a human donor with alopecia areata. The J gene is TRBJ1-6, the V gene TRBV7-2, with no clear D. The CDR3 sequence is CASSSRTVADSPLHF. The CDR3 DNA follows: TGTGCCAGCAGCTCGCGTACGGTAGCGGATTCACCCCTCCACTTT.